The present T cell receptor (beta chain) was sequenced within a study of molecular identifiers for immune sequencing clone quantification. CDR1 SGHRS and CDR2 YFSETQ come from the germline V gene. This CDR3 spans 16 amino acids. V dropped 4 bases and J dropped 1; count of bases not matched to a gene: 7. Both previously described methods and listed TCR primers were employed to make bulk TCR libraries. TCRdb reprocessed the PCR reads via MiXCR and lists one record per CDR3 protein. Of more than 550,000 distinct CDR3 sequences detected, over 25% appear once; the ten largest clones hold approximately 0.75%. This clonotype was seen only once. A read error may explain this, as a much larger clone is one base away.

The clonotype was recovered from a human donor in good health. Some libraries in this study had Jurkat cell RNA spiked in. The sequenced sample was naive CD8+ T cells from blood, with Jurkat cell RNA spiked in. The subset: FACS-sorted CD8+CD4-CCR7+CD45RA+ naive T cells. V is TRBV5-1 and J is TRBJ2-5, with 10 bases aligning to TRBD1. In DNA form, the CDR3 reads TGCGCCAGCAGCCAGAGGGACAGGGGTCTCCAAGAGACCCAGTACTTC. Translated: CASSQRDRGLQETQYF.